This T cell receptor (beta chain) stems from a study of T-cell reconstitution after alpha-beta-depleted transplantation in children. Study-wide results and caveats: Surviving recipient cells, namely T cells and thymic progenitors, were the source of high day-60 TCRbeta diversity in some patients. Newly produced T cells mostly provided counts and TCRbeta diversity after one year, as hyperexpanded clones declined. Several hundred rapidly expanded clones from non-depleted graft cells reportedly supplied alpha-beta T cells about two months post-transplant.

Remarks on this clonotype: Its antigen is unidentified.

Unique molecular identifiers featured in how the TCRbeta library was prepared. TCRdb used MiXCR to reprocess the PCR reads, holding one entry per CDR3 protein. This table has approximately 230,000 distinct CDR3 sequences, approximately 24% appearing once. The CDR3 runs 12 residues. Trimming pared 3 bases from V and 7 bases from J, leaving 7 bases between. Germline V gives CDR1 LGHNT, CDR2 FRNRAP. The origin of this receptor is a female patient aged 2-9 years who had a stem cell transplant for congenital amegakaryocytic thrombocytopenia, so the T cells may come from the graft donor. Sequenced here: PBMCs, mostly from graft donor cells, sampled 360 days after TCRalphabeta/CD19-depleted stem cell transplant. This chain links TRBV12-5 with TRBJ2-1; D ambiguous. CDR3 coding DNA: TGTGCTAGTGGTTTTGGCAGGAATGAGCAGTTCTTC. Its protein product is CASGFGRNEQFF.